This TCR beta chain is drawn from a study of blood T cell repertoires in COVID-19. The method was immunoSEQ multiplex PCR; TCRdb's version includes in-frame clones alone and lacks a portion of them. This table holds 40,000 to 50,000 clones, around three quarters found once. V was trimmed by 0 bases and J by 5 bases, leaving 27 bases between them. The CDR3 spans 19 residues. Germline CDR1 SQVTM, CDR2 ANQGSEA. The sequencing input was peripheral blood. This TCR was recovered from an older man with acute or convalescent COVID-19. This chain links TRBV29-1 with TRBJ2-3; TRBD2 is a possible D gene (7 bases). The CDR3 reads CSVEDPQGGRLAVGDTQYF. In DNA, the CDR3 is TGCAGCGTTGAAGATCCACAGGGCGGACGACTAGCAGTAGGAGATACGCAGTATTTT.